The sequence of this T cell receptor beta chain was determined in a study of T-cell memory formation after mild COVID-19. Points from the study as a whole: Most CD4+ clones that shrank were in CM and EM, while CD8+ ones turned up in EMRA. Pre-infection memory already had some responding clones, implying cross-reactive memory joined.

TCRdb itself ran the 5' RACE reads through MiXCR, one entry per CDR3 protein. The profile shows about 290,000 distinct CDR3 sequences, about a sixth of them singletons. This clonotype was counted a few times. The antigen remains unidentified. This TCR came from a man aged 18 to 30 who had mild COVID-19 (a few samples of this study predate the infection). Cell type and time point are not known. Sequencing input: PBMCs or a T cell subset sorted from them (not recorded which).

CDR3 nucleotides: TGTGCCAGCAGTTTACCTGGGGACTCCGATTTGCCCGGGGAGCTGTTTTTT. As protein: CASSLPGDSDLPGELFF. The genes are TRBV28 and TRBJ2-2; D may be TRBD2 (6 bases). Trimming cost V 2 bases and J 6 bases, with 19 bases left between them. Germline-derived CDR1 and CDR2 are MDHEN and SYDVKM. This CDR3 region has 17 residues.